Reported below is one TCR beta chain. Given a much more abundant clone one base away, this may be a read error. TCR beta VDJ and CDR3 were profiled, and genomic DNA was the template. TCRdb itself ran the reads through MiXCR, one entry per CDR3 protein. The sample records about half a million distinct CDR3 sequences, about a third being singletons. This sample is part of a study of CD8+CD57+ T cells in acquired aplastic anemia. The sequenced patients had an expansion of CD8+CD57+ cells seen by flow cytometry. V was pared by 5 bases and J by 0 bases, with 8 bases between. CDR1 is ENHRY and CDR2 is SYGVKD in the germline V gene. This CDR3 is 13 amino acids long.

The J gene is TRBJ2-7, the V gene TRBV10-3, with D perhaps TRBD2 (6 bases). The clonotype was recovered from a human donor with aplastic anemia. The source material was sorted CD4+, CD8+, or CD8+CD57+ T cells (not recorded which) from PBMCs. The CDR3 DNA reads as TGTGCCATCAGTTACGGGGGCTCCTACGAGCAGTACTTC. Amino acids: CAISYGGSYEQYF.